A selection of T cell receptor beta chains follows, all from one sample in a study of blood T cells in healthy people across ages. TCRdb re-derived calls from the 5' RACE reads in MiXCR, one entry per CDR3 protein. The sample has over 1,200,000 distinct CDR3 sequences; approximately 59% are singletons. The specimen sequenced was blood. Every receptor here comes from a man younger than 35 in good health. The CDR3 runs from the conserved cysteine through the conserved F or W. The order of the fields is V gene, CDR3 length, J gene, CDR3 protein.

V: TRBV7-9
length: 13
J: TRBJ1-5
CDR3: CASSVYSNQPQHF

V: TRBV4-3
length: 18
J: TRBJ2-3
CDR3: CASSQKGTGGGRTDTQYF

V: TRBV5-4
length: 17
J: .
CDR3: CASSLGLAGGPFYEQYF

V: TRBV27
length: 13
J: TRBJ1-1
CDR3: CASRTLAEPEAFF

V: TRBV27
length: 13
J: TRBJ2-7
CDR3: CASSSGMPYEQYF

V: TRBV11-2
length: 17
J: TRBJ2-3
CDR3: CASSFRPGTGPTDTQYF

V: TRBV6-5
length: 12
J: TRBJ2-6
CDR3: CASSPATNVLTF

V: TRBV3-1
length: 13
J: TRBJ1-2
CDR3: CASSQELHYGYTF

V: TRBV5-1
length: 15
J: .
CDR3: CASSGGQAGMETQYF

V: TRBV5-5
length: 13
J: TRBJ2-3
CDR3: CASSLWGEDTQYF

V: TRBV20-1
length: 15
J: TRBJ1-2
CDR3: CSARDRGGSGYGYTF

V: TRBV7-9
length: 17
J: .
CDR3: CASSKLAGVLQRNEQYF

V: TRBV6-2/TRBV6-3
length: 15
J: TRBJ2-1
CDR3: CASTLYREGNNEQFF

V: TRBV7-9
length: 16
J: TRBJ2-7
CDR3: CASSLETTRSSYEQYF

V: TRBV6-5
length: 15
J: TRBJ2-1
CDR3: CASSSTGTTDNEQFF

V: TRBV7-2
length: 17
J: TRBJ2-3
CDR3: CASSILPASGSTDTQYF

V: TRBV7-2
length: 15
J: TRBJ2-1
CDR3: CASSYTSGVYNEQFF

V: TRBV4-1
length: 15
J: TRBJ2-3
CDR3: CASSPREASTDTQYF

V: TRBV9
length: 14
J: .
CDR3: CASSVATRRETQYF

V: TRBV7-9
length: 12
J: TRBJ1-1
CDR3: CASSLEAGEAFF

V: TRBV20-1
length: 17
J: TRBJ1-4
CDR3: CSATSYGGRSANEKLFF

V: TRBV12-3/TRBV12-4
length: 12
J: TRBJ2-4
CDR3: CASTGRGNIQYF

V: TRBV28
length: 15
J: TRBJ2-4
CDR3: CASSPPGWPPMEQYF

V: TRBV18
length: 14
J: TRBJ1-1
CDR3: CASSPYFTIPEAFF

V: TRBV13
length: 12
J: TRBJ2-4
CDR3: CASSSTGPIQYF

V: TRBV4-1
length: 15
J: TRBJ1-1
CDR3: CASSQVTGRVTEAFF

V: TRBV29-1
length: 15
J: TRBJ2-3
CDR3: CSVVSPGVSTDTQYF

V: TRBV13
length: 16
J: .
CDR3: CASSPGGLAYSYEQYF

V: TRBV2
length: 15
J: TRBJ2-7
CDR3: CASSATEMGQYEQYF

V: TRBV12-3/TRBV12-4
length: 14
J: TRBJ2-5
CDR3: CASAQTAIQETQYF

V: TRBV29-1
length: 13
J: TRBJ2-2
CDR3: CSVEGQYTGELFF

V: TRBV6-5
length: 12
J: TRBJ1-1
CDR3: CASIVGGTEAFF

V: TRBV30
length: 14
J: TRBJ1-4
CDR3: CAWSVRGIRGKLFF

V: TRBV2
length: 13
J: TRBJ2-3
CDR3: CASTQNARDTQYF

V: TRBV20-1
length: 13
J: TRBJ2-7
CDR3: CSARDPQQHEQYF

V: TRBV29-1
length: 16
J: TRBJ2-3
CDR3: CSVQLAVGQATDTQYF

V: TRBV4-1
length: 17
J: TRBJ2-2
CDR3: CASSQPGLAGPTGELFF

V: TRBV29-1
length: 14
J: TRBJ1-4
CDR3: CSVAPALGREKLFF

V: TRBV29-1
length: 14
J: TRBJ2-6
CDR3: CSVDWGAGANVLTF

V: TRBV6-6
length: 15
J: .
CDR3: CASSYSKGEGYEQYF

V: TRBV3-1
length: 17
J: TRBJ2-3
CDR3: CASSPRRTSGRTDTQYF

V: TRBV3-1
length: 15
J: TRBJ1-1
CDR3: CASSQGSSRNTEAFF

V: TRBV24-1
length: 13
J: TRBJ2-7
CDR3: CATSGAGTYEQYF

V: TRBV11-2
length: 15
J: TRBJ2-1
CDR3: CASSSIRGTYNEQFF

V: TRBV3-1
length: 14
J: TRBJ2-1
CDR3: CASSRPGFYNEQFF

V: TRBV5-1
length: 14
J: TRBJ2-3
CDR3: CASSRLGNTDTQYF

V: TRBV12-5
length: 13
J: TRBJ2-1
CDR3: CASGLGWPNEQFF

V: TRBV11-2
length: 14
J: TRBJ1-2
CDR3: CASSLDVVAYGYTF

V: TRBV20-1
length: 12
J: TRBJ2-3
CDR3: CSAHDNTDTQYF

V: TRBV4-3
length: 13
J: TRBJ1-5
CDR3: CASSQDRQGPQHF

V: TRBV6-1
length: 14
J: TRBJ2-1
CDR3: CASMAGSVRNEQFF

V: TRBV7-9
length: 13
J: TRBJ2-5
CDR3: CASSLSPDETQYF

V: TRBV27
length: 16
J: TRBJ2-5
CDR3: CASSLSQYVERNEQYF

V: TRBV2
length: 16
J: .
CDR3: CASSEGDRAYLYEQYF

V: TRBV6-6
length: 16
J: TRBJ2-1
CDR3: CASSQEPGGFLVEQFF